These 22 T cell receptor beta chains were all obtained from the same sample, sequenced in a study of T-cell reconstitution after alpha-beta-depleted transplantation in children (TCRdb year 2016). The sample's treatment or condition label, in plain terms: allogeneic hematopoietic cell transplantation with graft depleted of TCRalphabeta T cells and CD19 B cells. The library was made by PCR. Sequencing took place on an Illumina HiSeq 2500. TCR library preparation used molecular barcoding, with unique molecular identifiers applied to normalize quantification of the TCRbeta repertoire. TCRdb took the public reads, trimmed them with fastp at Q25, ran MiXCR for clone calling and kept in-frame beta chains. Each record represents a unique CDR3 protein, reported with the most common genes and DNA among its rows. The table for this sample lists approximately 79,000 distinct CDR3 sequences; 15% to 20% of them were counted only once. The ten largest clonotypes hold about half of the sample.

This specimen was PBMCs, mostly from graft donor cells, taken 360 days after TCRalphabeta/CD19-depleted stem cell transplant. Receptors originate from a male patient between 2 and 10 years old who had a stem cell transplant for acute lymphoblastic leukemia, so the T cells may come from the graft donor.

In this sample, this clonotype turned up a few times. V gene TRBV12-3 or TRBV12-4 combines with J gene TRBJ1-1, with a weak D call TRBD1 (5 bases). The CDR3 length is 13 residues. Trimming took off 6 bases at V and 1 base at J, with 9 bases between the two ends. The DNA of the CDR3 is TGTGCCAGCAGCAGACAGAGGAACACTGAAGCTTTCTTT. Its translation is CASSRQRNTEAFF.

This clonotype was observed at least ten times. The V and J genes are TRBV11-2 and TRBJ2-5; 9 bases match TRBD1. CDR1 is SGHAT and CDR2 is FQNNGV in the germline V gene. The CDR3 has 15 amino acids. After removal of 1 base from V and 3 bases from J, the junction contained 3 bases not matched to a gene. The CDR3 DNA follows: TGTGCCAGCAGCTTAGGGGACAGGGCGAAAGAGACCCAGTACTTC. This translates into CASSLGDRAKETQYF.

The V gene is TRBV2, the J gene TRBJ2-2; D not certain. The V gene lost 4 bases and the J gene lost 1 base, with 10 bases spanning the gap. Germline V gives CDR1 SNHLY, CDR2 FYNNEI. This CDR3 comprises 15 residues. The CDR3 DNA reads TGTGCCAGCAGTGTGTTACTGATGAACACCGGGGAGCTGTTTTTT. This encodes CASSVLLMNTGELFF.

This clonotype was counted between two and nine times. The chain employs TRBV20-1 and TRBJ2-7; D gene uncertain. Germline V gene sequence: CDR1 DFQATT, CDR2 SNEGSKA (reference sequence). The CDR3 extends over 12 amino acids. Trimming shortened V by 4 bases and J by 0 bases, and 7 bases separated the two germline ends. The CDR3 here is CSAKDSSYEQYF. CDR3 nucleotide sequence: TGCAGTGCTAAGGATAGCTCCTACGAGCAGTACTTC.

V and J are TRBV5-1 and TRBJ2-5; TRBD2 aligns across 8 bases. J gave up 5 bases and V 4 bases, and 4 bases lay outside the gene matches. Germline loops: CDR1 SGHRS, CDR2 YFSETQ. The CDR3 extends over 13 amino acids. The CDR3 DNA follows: TGCGCCAGCAGCGTCGGGAGGGAGGAGACCCAGTACTTC. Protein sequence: CASSVGREETQYF.

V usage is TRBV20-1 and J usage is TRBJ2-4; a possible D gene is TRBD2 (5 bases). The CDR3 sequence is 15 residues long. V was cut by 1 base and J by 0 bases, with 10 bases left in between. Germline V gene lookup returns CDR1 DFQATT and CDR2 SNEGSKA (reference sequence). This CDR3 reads CSARAQRLAKNIQYF. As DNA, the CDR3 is TGCAGTGCTAGAGCTCAGCGGCTAGCCAAAAACATTCAGTACTTC.

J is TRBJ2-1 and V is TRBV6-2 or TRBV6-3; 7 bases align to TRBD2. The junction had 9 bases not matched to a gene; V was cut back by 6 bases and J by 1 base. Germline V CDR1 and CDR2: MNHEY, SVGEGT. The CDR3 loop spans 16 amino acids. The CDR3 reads CASRTYSGSSYNEQFF. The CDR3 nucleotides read TGTGCCAGCAGAACCTATAGCGGGTCGTCCTACAATGAGCAGTTCTTC.

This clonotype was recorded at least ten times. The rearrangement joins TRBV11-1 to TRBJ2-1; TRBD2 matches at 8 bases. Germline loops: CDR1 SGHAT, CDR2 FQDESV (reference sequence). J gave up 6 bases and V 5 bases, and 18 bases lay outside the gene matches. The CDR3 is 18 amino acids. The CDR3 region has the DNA TGTGCCAGCAGCCCCAGGGTCCCGGGAGGGCCTAGGGCCAATGAGCAGTTCTTC. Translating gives CASSPRVPGGPRANEQFF.

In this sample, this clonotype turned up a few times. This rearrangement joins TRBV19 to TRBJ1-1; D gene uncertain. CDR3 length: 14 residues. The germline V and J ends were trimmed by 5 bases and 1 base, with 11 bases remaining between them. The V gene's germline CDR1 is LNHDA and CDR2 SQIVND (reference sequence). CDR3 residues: CASSFHRSNTEAFF. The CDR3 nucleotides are TGTGCCAGTAGTTTCCATCGCTCGAACACTGAAGCTTTCTTT.

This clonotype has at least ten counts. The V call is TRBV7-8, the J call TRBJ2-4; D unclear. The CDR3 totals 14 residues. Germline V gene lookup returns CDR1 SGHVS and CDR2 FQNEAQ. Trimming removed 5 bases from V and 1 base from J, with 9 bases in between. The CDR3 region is CASSTDMAKNIQYF. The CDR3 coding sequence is TGTGCCAGCAGCACTGACATGGCCAAAAACATTCAGTACTTC.

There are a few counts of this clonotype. The CDR3: CASSNLLTSGNYEQYF. The CDR3 nucleotides read TGTGCCAGCAGTAATCTACTGACTAGCGGGAACTACGAGCAGTACTTC. The chain links TRBV6-1 to TRBJ2-7; 11 bases match TRBD2. V shed 5 bases and J 3 bases; nucleotides not matched to a gene: 9. The V gene's germline CDR1 is MNHNS and CDR2 SASEGT. CDR3 length equals 16 residues.

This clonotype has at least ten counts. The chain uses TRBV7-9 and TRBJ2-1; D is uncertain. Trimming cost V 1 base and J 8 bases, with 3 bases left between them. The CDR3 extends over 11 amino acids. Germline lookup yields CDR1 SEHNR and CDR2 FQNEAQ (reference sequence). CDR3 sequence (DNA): TGTGCCAGCAGCTTAGTTGATGAGCAGTTCTTC. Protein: CASSLVDEQFF.

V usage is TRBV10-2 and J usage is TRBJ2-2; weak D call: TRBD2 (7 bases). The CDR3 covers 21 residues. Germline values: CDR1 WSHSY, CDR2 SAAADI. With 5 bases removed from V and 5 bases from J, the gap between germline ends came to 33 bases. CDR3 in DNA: TGCGCCAGCAGTCGACCCGATGGCGGGCGGGGGCCAAGAGTTGGTACCGGGGAGCTGTTTTTT. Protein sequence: CASSRPDGGRGPRVGTGELFF.

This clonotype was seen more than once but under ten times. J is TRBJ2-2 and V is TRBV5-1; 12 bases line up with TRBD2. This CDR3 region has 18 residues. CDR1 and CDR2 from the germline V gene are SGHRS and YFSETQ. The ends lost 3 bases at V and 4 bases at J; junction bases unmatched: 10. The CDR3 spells CASSSGLAGPTRTGELFF. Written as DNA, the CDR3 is TGCGCCAGCAGCTCGGGACTAGCGGGCCCTACGCGCACCGGGGAGCTGTTTTTT.

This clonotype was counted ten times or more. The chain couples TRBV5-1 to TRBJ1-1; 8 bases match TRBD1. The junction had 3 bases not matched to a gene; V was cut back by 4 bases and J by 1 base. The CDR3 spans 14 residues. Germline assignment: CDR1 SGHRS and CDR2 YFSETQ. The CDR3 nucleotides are TGCGCCAGCAGCCGAGGGACAGGGAACACTGAAGCTTTCTTT. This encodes CASSRGTGNTEAFF.

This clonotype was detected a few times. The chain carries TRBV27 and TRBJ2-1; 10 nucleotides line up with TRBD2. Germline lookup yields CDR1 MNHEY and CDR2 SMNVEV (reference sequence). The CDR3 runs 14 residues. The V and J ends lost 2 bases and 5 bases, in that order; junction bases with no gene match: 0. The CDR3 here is CASSLGLADNEQFF. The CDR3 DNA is TGTGCCAGCAGTTTAGGACTAGCGGACAATGAGCAGTTCTTC.

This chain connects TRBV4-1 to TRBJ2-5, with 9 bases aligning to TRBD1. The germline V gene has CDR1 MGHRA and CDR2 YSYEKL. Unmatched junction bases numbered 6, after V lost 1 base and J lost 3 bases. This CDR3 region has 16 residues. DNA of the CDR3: TGCGCCAGCAGCCAAGGGAAGGGACAGGGAAAAGAGACCCAGTACTTC. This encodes CASSQGKGQGKETQYF.

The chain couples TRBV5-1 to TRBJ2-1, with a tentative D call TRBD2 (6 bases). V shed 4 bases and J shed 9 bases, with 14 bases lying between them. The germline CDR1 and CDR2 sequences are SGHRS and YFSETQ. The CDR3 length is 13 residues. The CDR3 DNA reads TGCGCCAGCAGCCCAGGACTACCAGCTGAGCAGTTCTTC. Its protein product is CASSPGLPAEQFF.

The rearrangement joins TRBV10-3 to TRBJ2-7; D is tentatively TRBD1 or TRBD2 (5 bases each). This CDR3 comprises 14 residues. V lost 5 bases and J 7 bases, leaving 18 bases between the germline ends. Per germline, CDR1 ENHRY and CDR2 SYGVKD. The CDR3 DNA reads TGTGCCATCAGTAACTATCGAGGGGTGCGGGAGCAGTACTTC. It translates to CAISNYRGVREQYF.

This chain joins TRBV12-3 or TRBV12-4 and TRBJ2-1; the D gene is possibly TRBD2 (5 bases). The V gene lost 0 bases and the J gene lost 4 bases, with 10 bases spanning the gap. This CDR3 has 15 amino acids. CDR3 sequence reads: CASSLASAQYNEQFF. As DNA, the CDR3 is TGTGCCAGCAGTTTAGCTAGCGCTCAATACAATGAGCAGTTCTTC.

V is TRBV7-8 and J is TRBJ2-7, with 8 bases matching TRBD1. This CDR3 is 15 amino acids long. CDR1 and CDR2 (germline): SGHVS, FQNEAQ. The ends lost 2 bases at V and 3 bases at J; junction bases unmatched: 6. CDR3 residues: CASSLSAGGGYEQYF. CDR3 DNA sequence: TGTGCCAGCAGCTTATCCGCAGGGGGCGGCTACGAGCAGTACTTC.

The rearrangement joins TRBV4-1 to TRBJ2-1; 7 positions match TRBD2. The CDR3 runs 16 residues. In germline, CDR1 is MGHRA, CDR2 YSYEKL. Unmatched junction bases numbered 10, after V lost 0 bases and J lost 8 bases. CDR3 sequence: CASSQDKVAGVHEQFF. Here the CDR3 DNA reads TGCGCCAGCAGCCAAGATAAGGTGGCGGGAGTCCATGAGCAGTTCTTC.